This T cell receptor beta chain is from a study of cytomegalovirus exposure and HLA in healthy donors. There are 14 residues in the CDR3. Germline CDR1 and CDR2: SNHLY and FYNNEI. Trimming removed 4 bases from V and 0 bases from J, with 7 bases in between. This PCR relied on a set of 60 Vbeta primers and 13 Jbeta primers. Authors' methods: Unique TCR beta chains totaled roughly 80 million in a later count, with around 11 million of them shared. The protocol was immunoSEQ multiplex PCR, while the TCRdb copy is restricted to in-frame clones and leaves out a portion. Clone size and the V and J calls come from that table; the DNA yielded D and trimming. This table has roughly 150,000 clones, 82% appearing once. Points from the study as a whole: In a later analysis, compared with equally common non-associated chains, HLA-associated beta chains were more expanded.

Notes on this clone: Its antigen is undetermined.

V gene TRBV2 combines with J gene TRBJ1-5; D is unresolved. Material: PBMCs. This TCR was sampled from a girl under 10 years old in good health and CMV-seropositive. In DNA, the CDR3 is TGTGCCAGCAGTGGTGCAGTTAGCAATCAGCCCCAGCATTTT. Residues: CASSGAVSNQPQHF.